The following is a T cell receptor (beta chain) sequence with its context. The data are from a study of blood T cell repertoires in COVID-19. Study details: PBMCs, B-cell-depleted T cells, or T cells were the source of the cDNA or gDNA that made up the material.

Authors' methods: The authors estimated nucleated cell counts from reference gene primer amplification. Profiling relied on immunoSEQ multiplex PCR, and the TCRdb table lists in-frame clones only, not all of them. V and J calls and clone size come straight from that table; D and trimming were deduced from the DNA. Among 390,000 or so clones listed, more than 80% were seen once. Germline loops: CDR1 SGHTA, CDR2 FQGNSA. This CDR3 comprises 15 residues. V lost 1 base and J 8 bases, leaving 12 bases between the germline ends. The source of this sequence is a woman aged 25 to 39 with active or convalescent COVID-19. The J gene is TRBJ1-6, the V gene TRBV7-2; D is undetermined. The material sequenced was peripheral blood. CDR3 loop: CASSLVMGVDSPLHF. Here the CDR3 DNA reads TGTGCCAGCAGCTTAGTTATGGGAGTAGATTCACCCCTCCACTTT.